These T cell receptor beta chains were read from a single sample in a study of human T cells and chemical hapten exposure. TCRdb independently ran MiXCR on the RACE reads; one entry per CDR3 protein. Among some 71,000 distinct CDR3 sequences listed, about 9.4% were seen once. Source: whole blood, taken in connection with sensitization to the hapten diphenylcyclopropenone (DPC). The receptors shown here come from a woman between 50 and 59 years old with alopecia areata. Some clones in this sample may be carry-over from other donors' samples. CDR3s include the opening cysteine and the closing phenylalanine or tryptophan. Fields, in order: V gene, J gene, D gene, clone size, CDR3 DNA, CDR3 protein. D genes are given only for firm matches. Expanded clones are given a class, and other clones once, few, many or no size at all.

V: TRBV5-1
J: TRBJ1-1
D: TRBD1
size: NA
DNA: TGCGCCAGCAGCTACGGACAGGGGAACACTGAAGCTTTCTTT
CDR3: CASSYGQGNTEAFF

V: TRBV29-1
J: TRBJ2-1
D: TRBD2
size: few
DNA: TGCAGCGTTGAAGCGGCGGGAGGAGGGACTGAGCAGTTCTTC
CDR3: CSVEAAGGGTEQFF

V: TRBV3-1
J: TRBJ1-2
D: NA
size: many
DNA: TGTGCCAGCAGCCAAGGGTCCCGGAGCCCATTCTATGGCTACACCTTC
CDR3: CASSQGSRSPFYGYTF

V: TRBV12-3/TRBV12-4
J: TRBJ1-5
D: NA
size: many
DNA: TGTGCCAGCAGTTTCCCCCGTCAGCCCCAGCATTTT
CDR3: CASSFPRQPQHF

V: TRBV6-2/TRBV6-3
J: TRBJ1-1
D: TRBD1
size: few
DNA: TGTGCCAGCAGAGACAGGGAGGCGGTGAACACTGAAGCTTTCTTT
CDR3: CASRDREAVNTEAFF

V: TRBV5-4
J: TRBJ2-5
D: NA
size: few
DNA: TGTGCCAGCAGCTTAAAGGACAGCCAAGAGACCCAGTACTTC
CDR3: CASSLKDSQETQYF

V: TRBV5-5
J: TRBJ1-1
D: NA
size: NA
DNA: TGTGCCAGCAGCGAACAAACGAACACTGAAGCTTTCTTT
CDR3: CASSEQTNTEAFF

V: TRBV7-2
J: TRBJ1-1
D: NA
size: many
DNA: TGTGCCAGCAGCCCCCACGCCGTGGACACTGAAGCTTTCTTT
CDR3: CASSPHAVDTEAFF

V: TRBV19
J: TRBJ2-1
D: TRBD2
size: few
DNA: TGTGCCAGTAGTATCAGTAGCGGGAGTTTTCCGGCCTACAATGAGCAGTTCTTC
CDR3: CASSISSGSFPAYNEQFF

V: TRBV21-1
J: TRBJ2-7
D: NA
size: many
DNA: TGTGCCAGCAGATGGCCGGGTTTGCAACGCTACGAGCAGTACTTC
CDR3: CASRWPGLQRYEQYF

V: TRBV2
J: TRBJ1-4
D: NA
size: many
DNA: TGTGCCAGCAGTGAATTGCATGGAAGTCTTGGGGAAAAACTGTTTTTT
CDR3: CASSELHGSLGEKLFF

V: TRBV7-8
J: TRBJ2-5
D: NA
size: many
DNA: TGTGCCAGCAGCTCCAGGGGACGGGGAGAGACCCAGTACTTC
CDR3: CASSSRGRGETQYF

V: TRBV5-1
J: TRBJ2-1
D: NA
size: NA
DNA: TGCGCCAGCAGCCCCATTGCCAACAATGAGCAGTTCTTC
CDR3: CASSPIANNEQFF

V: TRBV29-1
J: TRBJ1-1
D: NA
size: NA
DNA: TGCAGCGTAGCCGACAGTAGGGGGAAGAAGAACACTGAAGCTTTCTTT
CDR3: CSVADSRGKKNTEAFF

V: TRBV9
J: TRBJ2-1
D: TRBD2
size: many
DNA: TGTGCCAGCAGCGTCGGGGGGGCGGATAGCTCCTACAATGAGCAGTTCTTC
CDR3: CASSVGGADSSYNEQFF

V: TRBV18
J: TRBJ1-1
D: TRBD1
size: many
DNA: TGTGCCAGCACGCCTCGACAGGGAACGACATTTACTGAAGCTTTCTTT
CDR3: CASTPRQGTTFTEAFF

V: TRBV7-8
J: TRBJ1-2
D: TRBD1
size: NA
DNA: TGTGCCAGCAGCTTAGGGGGACAGTTTGCCTATGGCTACACCTTC
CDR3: CASSLGGQFAYGYTF

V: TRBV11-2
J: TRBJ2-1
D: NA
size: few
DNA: TGTGCCAGCAGCTTAGATCCCTCCGGAAGCTCCTACAATGAGCAGTTCTTC
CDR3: CASSLDPSGSSYNEQFF

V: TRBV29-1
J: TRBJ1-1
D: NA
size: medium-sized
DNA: TGCAGCGTTGATTGGAGGGACACTGAAGCTTTCTTT
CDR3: CSVDWRDTEAFF

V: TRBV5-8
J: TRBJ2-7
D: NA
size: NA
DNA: TGTGCCAGCAGCTTGCAGGGGTCCTACGAGCAGTACTTC
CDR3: CASSLQGSYEQYF

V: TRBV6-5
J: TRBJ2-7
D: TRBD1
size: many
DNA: TGTGCCAGCAGGCTGACCGGACAGGGGGGCTACGAGCAGTACTTC
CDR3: CASRLTGQGGYEQYF

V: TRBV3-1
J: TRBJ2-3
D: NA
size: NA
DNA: TGTGCCAGCAGCCAAGTTCTAGAGGGTACGCAGTATTTT
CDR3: CASSQVLEGTQYF